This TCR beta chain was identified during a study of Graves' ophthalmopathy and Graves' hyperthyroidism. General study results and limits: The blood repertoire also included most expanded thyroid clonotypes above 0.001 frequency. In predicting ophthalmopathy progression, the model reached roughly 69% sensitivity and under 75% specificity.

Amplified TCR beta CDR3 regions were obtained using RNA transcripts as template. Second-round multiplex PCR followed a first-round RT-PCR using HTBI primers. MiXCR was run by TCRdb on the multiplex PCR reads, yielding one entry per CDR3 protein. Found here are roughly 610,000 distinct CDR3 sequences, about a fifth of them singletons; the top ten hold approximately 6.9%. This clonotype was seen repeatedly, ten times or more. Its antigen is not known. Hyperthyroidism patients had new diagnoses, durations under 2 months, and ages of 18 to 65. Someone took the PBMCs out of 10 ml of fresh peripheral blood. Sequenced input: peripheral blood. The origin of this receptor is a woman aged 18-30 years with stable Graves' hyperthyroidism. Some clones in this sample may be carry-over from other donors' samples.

The CDR3 DNA reads as TGCAGTGCCCCCCACCAAATTTTCTACGAGCAGTACTTC. Amino acids: CSAPHQIFYEQYF. The V gene is TRBV20-1, the J gene TRBJ2-7; D unresolved. The ends were cut back, 6 bases at V and 3 bases at J, with 15 bases in the middle. The germline CDR1 and CDR2 sequences are DFQATT and SNEGSKA (reference sequence). The CDR3 contains 13 residues.